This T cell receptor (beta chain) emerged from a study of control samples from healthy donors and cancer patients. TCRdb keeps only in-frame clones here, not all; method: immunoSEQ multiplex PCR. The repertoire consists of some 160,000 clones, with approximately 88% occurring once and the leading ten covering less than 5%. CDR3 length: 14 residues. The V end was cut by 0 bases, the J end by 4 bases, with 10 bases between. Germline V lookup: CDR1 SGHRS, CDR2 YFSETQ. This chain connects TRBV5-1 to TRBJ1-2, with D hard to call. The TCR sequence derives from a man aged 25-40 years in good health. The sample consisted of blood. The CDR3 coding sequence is TGCGCCAGCAGCTTGGTTGCAGAAAGCTATGGCTACACCTTC. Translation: CASSLVAESYGYTF.